The rows below give T cell receptor beta chains drawn from one sample of a study of T cells after yellow fever vaccination. MiXCR, applied by TCRdb to the 5' RACE reads, yields one record per CDR3 protein. The data hold 120,000 or so distinct CDR3 sequences, with 13% to 15% observed a single time. The specimen was CD8+ T cells sorted from PBMCs, collected 5 days after the yellow fever booster vaccination. The receptors were sampled from a man aged 18 to 30 who received the YFV17D yellow fever vaccine. Each CDR3 is given with its conserved first and last residue. D genes are given only for firm matches. The listing skips clone size in some rows; elsewhere it reads once, few, many or a size class.

TRBJ2-5	15	TRBV10-3	.	.	CAISEARISQETQYF	TGTGCCATCAGTGAGGCCCGCATTTCCCAAGAGACCCAGTACTTC
TRBJ1-1	14	TRBV7-9	few	TRBD1	CASNSGTGDTEAFF	TGTGCCAGCAACTCCGGGACAGGGGACACTGAAGCTTTCTTT
TRBJ2-1	17	TRBV4-3	.	TRBD1	CASSQEPLDRVANEQFF	TGCGCCAGCAGCCAAGAACCCCTGGACAGGGTGGCCAATGAGCAGTTCTTC
TRBJ1-1	13	TRBV12-3/TRBV12-4	few	.	CASSLQGITEAFF	TGTGCCAGCAGTTTACAGGGCATCACTGAAGCTTTCTTT
TRBJ2-5	17	TRBV6-5	few	TRBD2	CASSYSPGLARKETQYF	TGTGCCAGCAGTTACTCACCGGGACTAGCGCGGAAGGAGACCCAGTACTTC
TRBJ1-2	12	TRBV2	.	.	CASSGTQTGYTF	TGTGCCAGCAGTGGAACTCAGACCGGCTACACCTTC
TRBJ2-7	18	TRBV6-6	.	TRBD2	CASSYSPSGGHLPYEQYF	TGTGCCAGCAGTTACTCACCTAGCGGGGGCCATCTGCCCTACGAGCAGTACTTC
TRBJ2-3	15	TRBV6-2/TRBV6-3	few	TRBD2	CASSRSGGATDTQYF	TGTGCCAGCAGCCGTAGCGGGGGGGCCACAGATACGCAGTATTTT
TRBJ2-2	16	TRBV5-6	few	.	CASSLGPRGGTGELFF	TGTGCCAGCAGCTTGGGGCCCAGGGGTGGAACCGGGGAGCTGTTTTTT
TRBJ2-2	15	TRBV3-1	.	.	CASSDPTWNTGELFF	TGTGCCAGCAGCGACCCTACCTGGAACACCGGGGAGCTGTTTTTT
TRBJ2-5	16	TRBV5-1	few	.	CASSLGDILQPETQYF	TGCGCCAGCAGCTTGGGGGACATCTTGCAACCAGAGACCCAGTACTTC
TRBJ1-4	16	TRBV7-8	few	.	CASSPRTIGTNEKLFF	TGTGCCAGCAGCCCGAGGACTATCGGAACTAATGAAAAACTGTTTTTT
TRBJ2-1	13	TRBV7-3	few	.	CASSLTTANEQFF	TGTGCCAGCAGCTTAACGACAGCTAATGAGCAGTTCTTC
TRBJ1-2	17	TRBV4-1	.	TRBD1	CASSQEGGQGDVYGYTF	TGCGCCAGCAGCCAAGAAGGAGGACAGGGAGATGTCTATGGCTACACCTTC
TRBJ2-5	14	TRBV13	few	.	CASSSPQGRETQYF	TGTGCCAGCAGCTCCCCCCAGGGGCGGGAGACCCAGTACTTC
TRBJ1-1	14	TRBV4-3	few	.	CASSQDSEDPEAFF	TGCGCCAGCAGCCAAGACTCCGAAGATCCTGAAGCTTTCTTT
TRBJ1-3	15	TRBV4-1	.	.	CASSQDLSSGNTIYF	TGCGCCAGCAGCCAAGATTTGAGCTCTGGAAACACCATATATTTT
TRBJ2-3	15	TRBV9	few	.	CASSVAAASTDTQYF	TGTGCCAGCAGCGTAGCAGCGGCTAGCACAGATACGCAGTATTTT
TRBJ2-7	15	TRBV6-5	few	TRBD1	CASSRPPGQGNEQYF	TGTGCCAGCAGCCGACCTCCGGGACAGGGGAACGAGCAGTACTTC
TRBJ2-2	16	TRBV4-1	.	.	CASSQGKGGHTGELFF	TGCGCCAGCAGCCAAGGAAAAGGGGGTCACACCGGGGAGCTGTTTTTT
TRBJ2-1	15	TRBV4-1	few	.	CASSQERRGLKEQFF	TGCGCCAGCAGCCAAGAACGGCGGGGGCTAAAAGAGCAGTTCTTC
TRBJ2-3	14	TRBV2	.	.	CASSEWGRTDTQYF	TGTGCCAGCAGTGAATGGGGCAGGACAGATACGCAGTATTTT
TRBJ1-2	14	TRBV4-3	.	TRBD1	CASSRGTGEGGYTF	TGCGCCAGCAGCCGAGGGACAGGGGAGGGTGGCTACACCTTC
TRBJ2-5	16	TRBV4-1	.	TRBD2	CASSQDGSGGAETQYF	TGCGCCAGCAGCCAAGATGGTAGCGGGGGGGCGGAGACCCAGTACTTC
TRBJ2-3	14	TRBV7-9	.	.	CASSWDLIRDTQYF	TGTGCCAGCAGCTGGGACTTGATTAGGGATACGCAGTATTTT
TRBJ2-1	16	TRBV4-3	.	.	CASSQDSTGRGNEQFF	TGCGCCAGCAGCCAAGATTCTACGGGGAGGGGGAATGAGCAGTTCTTC
TRBJ1-1	14	TRBV6-5	.	.	CASSYSGAGYEAFF	TGTGCCAGCAGTTACTCAGGGGCCGGCTATGAAGCTTTCTTT
TRBJ2-3	15	TRBV24-1	.	TRBD2	CATSAPGGQTDTQYF	TGTGCCACCAGTGCACCGGGGGGGCAGACAGATACGCAGTATTTT
TRBJ2-2	15	TRBV4-2	many	TRBD2	CASSQTSGGAGELFF	TGTGCCAGCAGCCAAACTAGCGGGGGGGCCGGGGAGCTGTTTTTT
TRBJ1-2	14	TRBV20-1	few	.	CSARETGLNYGYTF	TGCAGTGCTAGAGAAACAGGGCTGAACTATGGCTACACCTTC
TRBJ2-5	14	TRBV6-5	few	TRBD1	CASSYLGGAETQYF	TGTGCCAGCAGTTATCTAGGGGGCGCGGAGACCCAGTACTTC
TRBJ2-2	16	TRBV11-2	few	TRBD2	CASSLEASGNTGELFF	TGTGCCAGCAGCTTAGAAGCTAGCGGTAACACCGGGGAGCTGTTTTTT
TRBJ2-1	18	TRBV4-1	.	TRBD2	CASSQVGGSGGPYNEQFF	TGCGCCAGCAGCCAAGTGGGGGGGAGCGGGGGCCCTTACAATGAGCAGTTCTTC
TRBJ2-4	13	TRBV12-3/TRBV12-4	.	TRBD1	CASTRTGRDIQYF	TGTGCCAGCACTCGGACAGGTCGGGACATTCAGTACTTC
TRBJ1-5	13	TRBV7-2	.	TRBD1	CASRDRADQPQHF	TGTGCCAGCAGGGACAGGGCCGATCAGCCCCAGCATTTT
TRBJ1-2	14	TRBV5-6	.	.	CASSVGTGPMGYTF	TGTGCCAGCAGCGTGGGGACTGGTCCTATGGGGTACACCTTC
TRBJ1-1	15	TRBV6-6	few	TRBD1	CASSPTTGSTTEAFF	TGTGCCAGCAGTCCAACGACAGGGTCTACCACTGAAGCTTTCTTT
TRBJ2-1	12	TRBV9	.	.	CASSALGAEQFF	TGTGCCAGCAGCGCCCTCGGGGCTGAGCAGTTCTTC
TRBJ1-1	15	TRBV15	.	.	CATGGDEAGSTEAFF	TGTGCCACCGGGGGGGATGAGGCGGGGAGCACTGAAGCTTTCTTT
TRBJ1-6	12	TRBV27	.	.	CASSYLGSPLHF	TGTGCCAGCAGTTATCTGGGGTCACCCCTCCACTTT
TRBJ2-3	14	TRBV7-6	few	TRBD1	CASSWTGGKDTQYF	TGTGCCAGCAGTTGGACAGGGGGCAAAGATACGCAGTATTTT
TRBJ2-3	16	TRBV15	.	.	CATSKRRDLATDTQYF	TGTGCCACCAGCAAGCGCCGGGACCTCGCCACAGATACGCAGTATTTT
TRBJ2-7	15	TRBV11-2	few	.	CASSLETRGSVEQYF	TGTGCCAGCAGCTTAGAGACTAGGGGTTCCGTCGAGCAGTACTTC
TRBJ2-3	16	TRBV27	few	TRBD2	CASSPHSGGTTDTQYF	TGTGCCAGCAGTCCCCATAGCGGGGGGACCACAGATACGCAGTATTTT
TRBJ2-3	15	TRBV5-8	once	TRBD2	CASRPGTSGGDTQYF	TGTGCGAGCAGGCCGGGGACTAGCGGGGGGGATACGCAGTATTTT
TRBJ2-2	13	TRBV6-5	many	.	CASSLTSTGELFF	TGTGCCAGCAGTCTCACAAGCACCGGGGAGCTGTTTTTT
TRBJ2-6	16	TRBV21-1	few	.	CASSKTVAPGANVLTF	.
TRBJ2-5	14	TRBV7-9	.	.	CASREAGPQETQYF	TGTGCCAGCAGAGAGGCGGGGCCCCAAGAGACCCAGTACTTC
TRBJ2-5	15	TRBV27	few	.	CASSPSWGKQETQYF	TGTGCCAGCAGTCCCTCATGGGGCAAACAAGAGACCCAGTACTTC
TRBJ2-6	17	TRBV4-3	.	.	CASSQDTGLSGANVLTF	TGCGCCAGCAGCCAAGATACAGGTCTTTCTGGGGCCAACGTCCTGACTTTC
TRBJ2-7	16	TRBV4-2	few	.	CASSQPDPRPAYEQYF	TGTGCCAGCAGCCAACCGGACCCCCGACCGGCCTACGAGCAGTACTTC
TRBJ2-5	14	TRBV29-1	.	TRBD1	CSVVGRGFGETQYF	TGCAGCGTTGTCGGCAGGGGGTTCGGCGAGACCCAGTACTTC
TRBJ2-1	15	TRBV27	few	TRBD1	CASSLMPGGRNEQFF	TGTGCCAGCAGTTTAATGCCAGGGGGCCGGAATGAGCAGTTCTTC
TRBJ1-2	14	TRBV6-5	few	TRBD1	CASSLGQGLDGYTF	TGTGCCAGCAGTCTAGGACAGGGTTTAGATGGCTACACCTTC
TRBJ2-1	14	TRBV11-2	.	TRBD1	CASSFWTGHNEQFF	TGTGCCAGCAGCTTCTGGACAGGGCACAATGAGCAGTTCTTC
TRBJ1-5	14	TRBV20-1	.	.	CSAGRPAINQPQHF	TGCAGTGCTGGGAGGCCAGCAATAAATCAGCCCCAGCATTTT